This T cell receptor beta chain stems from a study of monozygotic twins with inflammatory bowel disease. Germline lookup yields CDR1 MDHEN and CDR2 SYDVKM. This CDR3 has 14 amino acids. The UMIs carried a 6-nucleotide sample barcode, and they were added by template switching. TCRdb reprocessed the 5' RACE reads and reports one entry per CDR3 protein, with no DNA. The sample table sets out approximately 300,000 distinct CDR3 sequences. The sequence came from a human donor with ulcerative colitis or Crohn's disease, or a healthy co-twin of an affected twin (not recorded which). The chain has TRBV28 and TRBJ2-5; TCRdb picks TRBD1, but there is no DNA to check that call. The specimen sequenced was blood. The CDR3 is CASSPDRPQETQYF.